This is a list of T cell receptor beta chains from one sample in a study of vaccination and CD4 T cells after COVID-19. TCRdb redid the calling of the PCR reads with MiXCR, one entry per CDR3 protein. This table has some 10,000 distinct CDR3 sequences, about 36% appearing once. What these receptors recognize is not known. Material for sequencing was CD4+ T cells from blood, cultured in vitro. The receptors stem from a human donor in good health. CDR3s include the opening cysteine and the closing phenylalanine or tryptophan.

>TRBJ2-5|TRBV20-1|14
CSARVTSGQETQYF
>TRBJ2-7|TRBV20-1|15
CSARDLAVTNYEQYF
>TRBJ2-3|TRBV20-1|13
CSARITSTDTQYF
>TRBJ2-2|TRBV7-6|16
CASSLEGTGGTGELFF
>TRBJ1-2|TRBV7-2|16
CASSLDRGLGNYGYTF
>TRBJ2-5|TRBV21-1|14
CASSKGKLGETQYF
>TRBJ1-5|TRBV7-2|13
CASTPGEGQPQHF
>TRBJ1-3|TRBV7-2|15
CASSLEGGEINTIYF
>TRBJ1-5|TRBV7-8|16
CASSPNRQGNNQPQHF
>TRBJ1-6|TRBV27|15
CASSIPPGLGGPLHF
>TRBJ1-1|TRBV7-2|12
CASSLAWGGAFF
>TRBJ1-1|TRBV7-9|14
CASSLNRGSGEAFF
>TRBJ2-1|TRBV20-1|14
CSARGPIAHNEQFF
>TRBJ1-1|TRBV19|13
CASSIKGDTEAFF
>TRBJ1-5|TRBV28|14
CASSLAGSNQPQHF
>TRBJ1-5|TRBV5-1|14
CASSLPTGDQPQHF
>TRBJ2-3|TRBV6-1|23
CASSEAHPDRLTSGRAVIDTQYF
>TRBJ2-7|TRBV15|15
CATSRASGRNYEQYF
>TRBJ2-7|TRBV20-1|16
CSARDYRQGESGEQYF
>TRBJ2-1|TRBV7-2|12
CASSRSYNEQFF
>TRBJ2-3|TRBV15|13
CATSSIQGYTQYF
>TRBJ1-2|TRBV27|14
CASRSTGAHYGYTF
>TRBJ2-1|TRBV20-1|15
CSARAPTSPYNEQFF
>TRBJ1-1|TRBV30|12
CASKAQNTEAFF
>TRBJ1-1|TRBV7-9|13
CASSLGQRAEAFF
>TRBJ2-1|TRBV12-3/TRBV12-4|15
CASSSSGSSYNEQFF
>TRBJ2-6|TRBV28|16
CASSPRGGTGANVLTF
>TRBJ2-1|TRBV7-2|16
CASSLVGSGSPNEQFF
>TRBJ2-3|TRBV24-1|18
CATSDPGQGAWDTDTQYF
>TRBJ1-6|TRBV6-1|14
CASTRQGSNSPLHF
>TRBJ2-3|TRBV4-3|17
CASSQDPPGGVGGTQYF
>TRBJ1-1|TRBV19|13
CASSIDLLGRAFF
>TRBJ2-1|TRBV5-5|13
CASSLWPGDEQFF
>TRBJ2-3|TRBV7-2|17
CASSYRLAGVRTDTQYF
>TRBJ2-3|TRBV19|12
CASTGRRDTQYF
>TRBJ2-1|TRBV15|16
CATSSPSALTYNEQFF
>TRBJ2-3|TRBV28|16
CASSFGGQGTWETQYF
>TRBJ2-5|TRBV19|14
CASSTTGRSETQYF
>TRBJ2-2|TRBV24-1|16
CATSDLGQDGSGELFF
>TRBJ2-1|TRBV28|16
CASSWLAGMNRDEQFF
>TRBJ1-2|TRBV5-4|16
CASSLGRGGFNYGYTF
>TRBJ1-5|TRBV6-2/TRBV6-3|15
CASIKGGIGNQPQHF
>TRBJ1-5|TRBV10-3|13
CAINNGRNQPQHF
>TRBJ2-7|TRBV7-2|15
CASSLGVLGDYEQYF
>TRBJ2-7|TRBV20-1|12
CSANIPGYEQYF
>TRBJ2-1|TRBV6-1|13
CASTAGSYNEQFF
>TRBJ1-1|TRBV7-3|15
CASSRTPEKNTEAFF
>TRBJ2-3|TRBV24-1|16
CATSDPGAGRTDTQYF
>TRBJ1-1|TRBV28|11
CAVQGRTEAFF
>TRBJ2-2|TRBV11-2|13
CASSPTGAGELFF
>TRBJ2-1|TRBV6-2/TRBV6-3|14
CASSRTAGYNEQFF
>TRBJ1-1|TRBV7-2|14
CASSPGPVGTEAFF
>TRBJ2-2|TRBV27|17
CASSRGRTALNTGELFF
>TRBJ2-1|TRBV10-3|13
CATAGSSYNEQFF
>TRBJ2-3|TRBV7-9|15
CASSLTSGRVDTQYF
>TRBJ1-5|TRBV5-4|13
CASSPGDNQPQHF
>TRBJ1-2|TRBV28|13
CASSPRGFSGYTF
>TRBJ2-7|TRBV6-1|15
CASSLTGDNSYEQYF
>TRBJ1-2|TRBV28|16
CASSSVRARTNYGYTF
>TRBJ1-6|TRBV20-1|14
CSAMGQVYNSPLHF